What follows are 27 T cell receptor beta chains derived from one specimen sequenced in a study of molecular identifiers for immune sequencing clone quantification. TCRdb reanalysed the PCR reads using MiXCR and keeps one entry per CDR3 protein. The sample has nearly 650,000 distinct CDR3 sequences, 25% seen once. Sequencing was performed on naive CD8+ T cells from blood, with Jurkat cell RNA spiked in. The sample's subset: FACS-sorted CD8+CD4-CCR7+CD45RA+ naive T cells. The receptors shown here come from a human donor in good health. Some libraries in this study had Jurkat cell RNA spiked in.

The genes are TRBV5-1 and TRBJ2-5; 8 bases line up with TRBD2. This CDR3 spans 15 amino acids. The J segment lost 3 bases and the V segment lost 4 bases, leaving 8 bases of the junction unmatched. CDR1 is SGHRS, CDR2 YFSETQ, per germline. DNA for the CDR3: TGCGCCAGCAGCAGGATAGCGGGGAGTAAAGAGACCCAGTACTTC. Translated, it gives CASSRIAGSKETQYF.

The J gene is TRBJ1-3, the V gene TRBV2, with D uncertain. This CDR3 is 15 amino acids long. V lost 3 bases, J lost 1 base, and 10 bases lay in between. Germline lookup yields CDR1 SNHLY and CDR2 FYNNEI. CDR3 in amino acids: CASSDARGSGNTIYF. DNA of the CDR3: TGTGCCAGCAGTGACGCGCGGGGTTCTGGAAACACCATATATTTT.

This clonotype has a count of ten or more. The chain uses TRBV7-9 and TRBJ1-5; D might be TRBD1 (6 bases). V lost 5 bases to trimming and J lost 1 base, with 15 bases between them. Germline lookup yields CDR1 SEHNR and CDR2 FQNEAQ (reference sequence). This CDR3 comprises 16 residues. For the CDR3, the DNA is TGTGCCAGCAGCCTACAGGGAGGAGAGAGCAATCAGCCCCAGCATTTT. This encodes CASSLQGGESNQPQHF. The full variable domain, with the rest looked up from reference TRBV7-9 and TRBJ1-5, is DTGVSQNPRHKITKRGQNVTFRCDPISEHNRLYWYRQTLGQGPEFLTYFQNEAQLEKSRLLSDRFSAERPKGSFSTLEIQRTEQGDSAMYLCASSLQGGESNQPQHFGDGTRLSIL.

There are a few counts of this clonotype. The J gene is TRBJ2-4, the V gene TRBV3-1; 12 bases are shared with TRBD2. V shed 2 bases, J shed 6 bases, and the junction held 11 bases outside the gene matches. This CDR3 has 18 residues. CDR1 and CDR2 from the germline V gene are LGHDT and YNNKEL (reference sequence). CDR3 DNA: TGTGCCAGCAGCCAAACCCGCCCTAGCGGGAGGGCGAGAAACATTCAGTACTTC. This encodes CASSQTRPSGRARNIQYF.

Only a few counts were recorded for this clonotype. V and J are TRBV27 and TRBJ2-1, with D tentatively TRBD1 or TRBD2 (6 bases each). Germline loops: CDR1 MNHEY, CDR2 SMNVEV (reference sequence). This CDR3 has 18 amino acids. V lost 2 bases to trimming and J lost 1 base, with 18 bases between them. The DNA of the CDR3 is TGTGCCAGCAGTTTACTTCTCGTCGGGGGCCAATCCTACAATGAGCAGTTCTTC. Translated: CASSLLLVGGQSYNEQFF.

In DNA form, the CDR3 reads TGTGCCAGTAGTATGAATCAGGGTCTGGACACTGAAGCTTTCTTT. Translation: CASSMNQGLDTEAFF. This rearrangement joins TRBV19 to TRBJ1-1, with a possible D match to TRBD1 (5 bases). Germline values: CDR1 LNHDA, CDR2 SQIVND (reference sequence). This CDR3 has 15 residues. Trimming took 3 bases from V and 3 from J, leaving 14 bases between them.

This clonotype was picked up many times. The chain employs TRBV20-1 and TRBJ2-2, with TRBD2 matching over 7 bases. The CDR3 totals 16 residues. The V gene's germline CDR1 is DFQATT and CDR2 SNEGSKA (reference sequence). J lost 3 bases, V lost 2 bases, and 9 bases had no gene match. In DNA, the CDR3 is TGCAGTGCTAGAACTCAGGCGGGAGTGGACACCGGGGAGCTGTTTTTT. It translates to CSARTQAGVDTGELFF.

A few counts support this clonotype. The chain recombines TRBV2 with TRBJ2-1, with D perhaps matching TRBD2 (5 bases). Per germline, CDR1 SNHLY and CDR2 FYNNEI. V lost 5 bases and J 0 bases, leaving 14 bases between the germline ends. This CDR3 has 16 residues. The CDR3 DNA reads TGTGCCAGCAGTTGGGCGGGCCCGAGCTCCTACAATGAGCAGTTCTTC. Amino acids: CASSWAGPSSYNEQFF.

About this clonotype itself: A read error may explain this, as a much larger clone is one base away. V and J are TRBV3-1 and TRBJ2-2; weak D call: TRBD1 (5 bases). From germline, CDR1 is LGHDT and CDR2 YNNKEL (reference sequence). The CDR3 consists of 13 residues. The CDR3 region is CARSQTGPGELFF. CDR3 DNA sequence: TGTGCCAGGAGCCAAACAGGTCCCGGGGAGCTGTTTTTT.

This clonotype was seen at least ten times. V and J are TRBV20-1 and TRBJ1-1; D gene unclear. Germline V gives CDR1 DFQATT, CDR2 SNEGSKA (reference sequence). Trimming took 8 bases from V and 0 from J, leaving 7 bases between them. The CDR3 spans 11 residues. The CDR3 DNA follows: TGCAGTCTCGGAGTGAACACTGAAGCTTTCTTT. Translation gives CSLGVNTEAFF.

V is TRBV19 and J is TRBJ1-1, with TRBD1 as a possible D gene (5 bases). This CDR3 is 15 amino acids long. CDR1 is LNHDA, CDR2 SQIVND, per germline (reference sequence). The V and J ends lost 6 bases and 4 bases respectively, with 18 bases between them. The CDR3 coding sequence is TGTGCCAGTAGATGGGGCAGCTTCATGAGCACTGAAGCTTTCTTT. This codes for CASRWGSFMSTEAFF. Full variable domain (outside the CDR3, taken from reference TRBV19 and TRBJ1-1): DGGITQSPKYLFRKEGQNVTLSCEQNLNHDAMYWYRQDPGQGLRLIYYSQIVNDFQKGDIAEGYSVSREKKESFPLTVTSAQKNPTAFYLCASRWGSFMSTEAFFGQGTRLTVV.

This clonotype has a handful of counts. J is TRBJ2-1 and V is TRBV20-1; TRBD1 aligns across 7 bases. The CDR3 extends over 15 amino acids. Germline CDR1 is DFQATT and CDR2 is SNEGSKA (reference sequence). V was pared by 6 bases and J by 5 bases, with 13 bases of the junction left unmatched. The CDR3 nucleotides read TGCAGTGCCGCTTTCCCGGGACAGTCCCACAATGAGCAGTTCTTC. Residues: CSAAFPGQSHNEQFF.

The rearrangement links TRBV5-6 to TRBJ2-5; 12 bases are a match to TRBD2. The ends lost 0 bases at V and 2 bases at J; junction bases unmatched: 11. The CDR3 has 19 amino acids. The V gene's germline CDR1 is SGHDT and CDR2 YYEEEE. CDR3 sequence reads: CASSLERTSGTQGQETQYF. The CDR3 DNA sequence: TGTGCCAGCAGCTTGGAAAGGACTAGCGGGACCCAGGGGCAAGAGACCCAGTACTTC.

This clonotype was counted many times. The chain uses TRBV29-1 and TRBJ2-4; 10 bases line up with TRBD2. V shed 5 bases, J shed 12 bases, and the junction held 4 bases outside the gene matches. Germline V gene lookup returns CDR1 SQVTM and CDR2 ANQGSEA. The CDR3 is 11 residues long. The CDR3 DNA sequence: TGCAGCGTTTGGACTAGCGGCACTCAGTACTTC. This sequence encodes CSVWTSGTQYF.

In the case of this clonotype: One base away lies a much larger clone, so this may be a sequencing read error. This chain uses TRBV6-5 with TRBJ2-5, with D unclear. V lost 0 bases to trimming and J lost 9 bases, with 11 bases between them. This CDR3 has 13 amino acids. CDR1 and CDR2 from the germline V gene are MNHEY and SVGAGI. CDR3 in DNA: TGTGCCAGCAGTTACTCGATTTCGCAGCCCCAGTACTTC. As protein: CASSYSISQPQYF.

The rearrangement links TRBV6-1 to TRBJ2-3; unclear D gene. Trimming shortened V by 4 bases and J by 0 bases, and 17 bases separated the two germline ends. Germline-derived CDR1 and CDR2 are MNHNS and SASEGT. There are 17 residues in the CDR3. In DNA, the CDR3 is TGTGCCAGCAGTGCTCTCCTCCCGGAAACTAGCACAGATACGCAGTATTTT. Its protein is CASSALLPETSTDTQYF.

The V gene is TRBV7-9, the J gene TRBJ2-7; no reliable D call. Germline CDR1 reads SEHNR; CDR2 reads FQNEAQ (reference sequence). The CDR3 extends over 14 amino acids. V was clipped by 0 bases and J by 0 bases, with 6 bases between them. For the CDR3, the DNA is TGTGCCAGCAGCTTAGCTCCTCACTCCTACGAGCAGTACTTC. Its translation: CASSLAPHSYEQYF.

This clonotype was observed at least ten times. Without the conserved terminal phenylalanine or tryptophan, this CDR3 likely stems from a read error. Because the CDR3's place on the DNA is in doubt, the DNA is left out and the CDR3 is given as listed by TCRdb. This chain links TRBV29-1 with TRBJ2-1; the D call in the table, TRBD1, was not verified against the DNA. With termini counted, the CDR3 has 11 amino acids. Germline CDR1 is SQVTM and CDR2 is ANQGSEA. The CDR3 spells CSVELDRGLKV.

The gene calls are TRBV20-1 and TRBJ2-7; TRBD2 matches 9 bases. J was trimmed by 5 bases and V by 6 bases; bases with no gene match: 14. CDR1 and CDR2 (germline): DFQATT, SNEGSKA (reference sequence). The CDR3 is 15 amino acids. CDR3 residues: CSATGRLAGRHEQYF. The DNA of the CDR3 is TGCAGTGCCACCGGGCGGCTAGCGGGGAGGCACGAGCAGTACTTC.

The chain has TRBV27 and TRBJ2-2; either TRBD1 or TRBD2 may supply D (6 bases each). The V end was cut by 6 bases, the J end by 0 bases, with 11 bases between. Per germline, CDR1 MNHEY and CDR2 SMNVEV (reference sequence). The CDR3 loop spans 15 amino acids. CDR3 sequence: CASRGGLANTGELFF. The DNA of the CDR3 is TGTGCCAGCAGGGGGGGCCTAGCGAACACCGGGGAGCTGTTTTTT.

The chain couples TRBV4-3 to TRBJ2-5, with D perhaps TRBD1 or TRBD2 (5 bases each). Germline CDR1 LGHNA, CDR2 YSLEER. The length of the CDR3 is 15 residues. V lost 4 bases and J lost 1, with 13 bases in between. Here the CDR3 DNA reads TGCGCCAGCAGCCGGTATTTCGGGGCCCAAGAGACCCAGTACTTC. Amino acid sequence: CASSRYFGAQETQYF.

This clonotype was seen a few times. The chain combines TRBV12-3 or TRBV12-4 with TRBJ1-1; D unclear. Trimming removed 0 bases from V and 11 bases from J, with 7 bases in between. CDR3 length: 11 residues. The CDR3 coding sequence is TGTGCCAGCAGTTTAGCCCCTAGGGCTTTCTTT. It specifies CASSLAPRAFF.

This clonotype came up a few times. The CDR3 region is CASSPSSFGARGTGELFF. CDR3 coding DNA: TGTGCCAGCAGTCCCAGTTCGTTTGGGGCCAGGGGGACCGGGGAGCTGTTTTTT. This rearrangement joins TRBV4-2 to TRBJ2-2, with 7 positions matching TRBD1. CDR1 LGHNA and CDR2 YNFKEQ come from the germline V gene. The CDR3 consists of 18 residues. Trimming cost V 6 bases and J 5 bases; bases outside gene matches: 18.

The chain couples TRBV28 to TRBJ2-1, with D uncertain. The V end was cut by 11 bases, the J end by 5 bases, with 10 bases between. Germline V CDR1 and CDR2: MDHEN, SYDVKM. CDR3 length equals 11 residues. The CDR3 region has the DNA TGTGCCTGCCGTCGGGACAATGAGCAGTTCTTC. Protein: CACRRDNEQFF.

This clonotype was seen only a few times. The chain joins TRBV6-2 or TRBV6-3 to TRBJ2-3; TRBD2 matches at 9 bases. The V gene's germline CDR1 is MNHEY and CDR2 SVGEGT. The J segment lost 4 bases and the V segment lost 7 bases, leaving 24 bases of the junction unmatched. This CDR3 is built from 20 residues. The CDR3 nucleotides read TGTGCCAGCACCGACCCAGCCTTAGCAGTGGCGGGAGGGCCGGCAGATACGCAGTATTTT. Protein: CASTDPALAVAGGPADTQYF.

This clonotype was recorded many times. The chain carries TRBV4-3 and TRBJ2-3, with 9 bases lining up with TRBD2. Germline values: CDR1 LGHNA, CDR2 YSLEER. With 0 bases clipped from V and 4 bases from J, the junction kept 5 bases outside the gene matches. There are 16 residues in the CDR3. The CDR3 DNA reads as TGCGCCAGCAGCCAAGACACGGCTAGCGGGGCAGATACGCAGTATTTT. Its protein product is CASSQDTASGADTQYF.

The rearrangement joins TRBV7-9 to TRBJ2-7; 7 bases map to TRBD1. The CDR3 is 16 residues long. Germline-derived CDR1 and CDR2 are SEHNR and FQNEAQ (reference sequence). The V and J ends lost 1 base and 4 bases, in that order; junction bases with no gene match: 10. The CDR3 bases are TGTGCCAGCAGCTTAGTACCCGGGACAGCAAATTACGAGCAGTACTTC. Translated: CASSLVPGTANYEQYF.